This TCR beta chain was observed in a study of graft-versus-host responses after intestinal transplantation (dated by TCRdb to the early 2020s). Regarding the research as a whole: The transplants that recipients got were multivisceral, liver-intestinal, or isolated intestinal. Alloreactive clones were identified by sequencing pre-transplant mixed lymphocyte reaction products and comparing these products with unstimulated pre-transplant donor and recipient T cells. After intestinal transplantation, graft-versus-host and host-versus-graft alloreactive T cell clones were followed in the graft, circulation and bone marrow using bulk TCR-beta CDR3 sequencing. Of the 20 to 25 intestinal transplant recipients enrolled in the cohort, one of whom was a retransplant, a few patients without pretransplant specimens were excluded. A peak of at least 4% donor T cells among recipient peripheral blood mononuclear cells was the definition used for donor T cell macrochimerism. All recipients received anti-thymocyte globulin induction followed by maintenance tacrolimus and steroids for about three years. Rather than being sequenced by the commercial service, samples from a few later patients were sequenced in-house on an Illumina MiSeq and processed with MiXCR.

Details on this clone: Its cognate antigen has yet to be identified. The record has no base qualities; no much larger clone is one base away.

The library came from the immunoSEQ multiplex PCR assay. For most patients, genomic DNA was isolated with the Qiagen DNeasy Blood and Tissue Kit and sent frozen to Adaptive Biotechnologies for TCR sequencing. Adaptive Biotechnologies carried out high-throughput TCR-beta CDR3 sequencing of genomic DNA for most patients. From the authors' description of their analysis: TCR sequencing data for 15 to 20 patients were retrieved from Adaptive's ImmunoSEQ software; three other patients were processed with MiXCR and VDJtools. To correct CD4 versus CD8 sorting errors, sequences present in both subsets at a frequency ratio below 5:1 were removed. Because the origin of CDR3 nucleotide sequences shared between donor and recipient could not be assigned, those sequences were removed. Alloreactive clones required at least 2-fold expansion over unstimulated cells and minimum CFSE-low frequency of 0.002% (template counts) or 0.001% (read counts). Mappable clones were those detected in sequenced pre-transplant spleen, lymph node, or MLR CFSE-low populations of the donor or recipient. Cumulative frequency of alloreactive clones was calculated as a percentage of all sequences weighted by copy number. TCRdb mirrors the immuneACCESS table, restricted to in-frame sequences. Some clones are absent from its copies; in checked studies, under half trace to an unresolved V gene, and the reason for the others is unknown. From that table come the V and J calls and clone size; the DNA was used to work out D and trimming. The sample table records approximately 89,000 clones; more than 85% of these occur just once. The ten largest clones add up to around 0.18% of the sample.

This specimen's time point label, per the study, means: cells obtained before transplantation from donor or recipient. CD3+CD4+ and CD3+CD8+ populations were FACS-sorted from unstimulated pre-transplant donor and recipient cells taken from spleen or lymph nodes. What the research found in general, with its limitations: The relatively low number and heterogeneity of intestinal transplant patients limited the conclusions. GvH clones were found in recipient bone marrow, and some of the GvH clones appeared earlier in ileal mucosa or blood, which is consistent with an intestinal mucosal origin. Patients with donor T cell macrochimerism had high GvH to HvG T cell clonal ratios in their allografts. Early after transplant, declines in HvG clones were associated with peak levels of circulating GvH clones.

Including the terminal cysteine and phenylalanine, the CDR3 comprises 16 residues. The entry retains the CDR3 DNA only, 48 bases that are in frame from base 1. Via the germline V gene, CDR1 is MNHNS and CDR2 SASEGT. Ends trimmed: V by 4 bases, J by 2 bases; bases unmatched to a gene: 9. The input for sequencing was unstimulated CD4+ T cells sorted from spleen or lymph node cells, taken before intestinal transplant. This receptor was identified in a human donor who received an intestinal transplant. The chain is made from TRBV6-1 and TRBJ2-3; 7 middle bases align to TRBD1. The nucleotide sequence is given as TGTGCCAGCAGTGGGTTACAGGGGCCAGACACAGATACGCAGTATTTT. Protein translation: CASSGLQGPDTDTQYF.